This T cell receptor (beta chain) was sequenced during a study of T cell responses to AZD1222 COVID-19 vaccine. Assay: immunoSEQ multiplex PCR; the TCRdb copy retains only in-frame clones and omits some. The data show over 100,000 clones, more than 85% seen once. Findings and caveats of the study: It was only after the peak T cell response that any repertoires were sampled.

V was trimmed by 8 bases and J by 0 bases, leaving 18 bases between them. CDR1 is SGHDN and CDR2 is FVKESK in the germline V gene. This CDR3 has 16 residues. To note about this clone: Antigen: not known.

The chain uses TRBV14 and TRBJ2-3, with D possibly matching TRBD2 (7 bases). This sample comprised peripheral blood, obtained on day 0 of AZD1222 vaccination. The receptor was derived from an adult in good health. CDR3 residues: CASQRGGGISTDTQYF. DNA of the CDR3: TGTGCCAGCCAACGAGGGGGGGGGATCAGCACAGATACGCAGTATTTT.